This entry lists 29 T cell receptor beta chains sequenced from one sample in a study of CD8 T cells in ankylosing spondylitis. Their recognized antigens are unknown. A single record per CDR3 protein comes from TCRdb applying MiXCR to the 5' RACE reads. The table records about 800,000 distinct CDR3 sequences, over 9.5% of them present only once. Findings of the study overall: Made up of under ten highly homologous variants, a TCR beta motif appeared characteristic of ankylosing spondylitis blood.

Source material: blood, either unsorted or a sorted T cell fraction (not recorded which). These TCRs come from a male donor with ankylosing spondylitis.

This clonotype showed up many times. The chain recombines TRBV20-1 with TRBJ2-3; D might be TRBD2 (5 bases). CDR3 length: 14 residues. Trimming removed 4 bases at V and 9 bases at J, with 20 bases between. Germline CDR1 reads DFQATT; CDR2 reads SNEGSKA (reference sequence). CDR3 nucleotides: TGCAGTGCTAACCGCCCGGGCGGGCCCGGAACGCAGTATTTT. Translation: CSANRPGGPGTQYF.

This clonotype has only a few counts. This chain uses TRBV27 with TRBJ2-5, with D maybe TRBD1 (5 bases). Germline lookup yields CDR1 MNHEY and CDR2 SMNVEV (reference sequence). The CDR3 covers 15 residues. V lost 3 bases to trimming and J lost 5 bases, with 16 bases between them. CDR3 in DNA: TGTGCCAGCAGTTTGGGGCGAGAACTCCAGGAGACCCAGTACTTC. Protein sequence: CASSLGRELQETQYF.

This clonotype was detected ten times or more. The chain recombines TRBV7-2 with TRBJ2-3; 8 bases align to TRBD2. Germline CDR1 reads SGHTA; CDR2 reads FQGNSA. The CDR3 contains 17 residues. V was pared by 5 bases and J by 6 bases, with 16 bases of the junction left unmatched. The CDR3, as DNA: TGTGCCAGCAGCCCACGGGGGGGGGGCGCGTGGTATGATACGCAGTATTTT. This translates into CASSPRGGGAWYDTQYF.

This clonotype has just a few counts. The rearrangement links TRBV9 to TRBJ1-3; possibly TRBD1 for D (6 bases). Deletions cut 4 bases from V and 0 bases from J, with 11 bases between. The CDR3 has 15 amino acids. Per the germline V gene, CDR1 is SGDLS and CDR2 is YYNGEE. CDR3 nucleotides: TGTGCCAGCAGCAAGAGGGGGGACTCTGGAAACACCATATATTTT. Its translation: CASSKRGDSGNTIYF.

The chain combines TRBV7-9 with TRBJ2-5, with TRBD2 identical over 13 bases. V gave up 5 bases and J gave up 3 bases; unmatched junction bases: 6. Germline values: CDR1 SEHNR, CDR2 FQNEAQ (reference sequence). The CDR3 consists of 16 residues. CDR3 loop: CASSERGLAGKETQYF. The DNA of the CDR3 is TGTGCCAGCAGCGAAAGGGGACTAGCGGGAAAAGAGACCCAGTACTTC.

J is TRBJ1-6 and V is TRBV9; D might be TRBD1 (6 bases). The CDR3 extends over 15 amino acids. V lost 2 bases, J lost 7 bases, and 13 bases lay in between. Germline V gives CDR1 SGDLS, CDR2 YYNGEE. The CDR3 nucleotides read TGTGCCAGCAGCGTTGAACAGGGTTGGAATTCACCCCTCCACTTT. Translation: CASSVEQGWNSPLHF.

The chain carries TRBV6-1 and TRBJ1-4; D is perhaps TRBD1 (5 bases). The V gene's germline CDR1 is MNHNS and CDR2 SASEGT. Trimming left V 7 bases short and J 8 bases short, with 20 bases between. This CDR3 region has 15 residues. The CDR3 reads CASTHAEDSGEKLFF. The DNA of the CDR3 is TGTGCCAGCACCCATGCAGAGGATTCAGGGGAAAAACTGTTTTTT.

This CDR3 is CASSCGTGSSTDTQYF. In DNA, the CDR3 is TGTGCCAGCAGTTGTGGGACGGGGTCTAGCACAGATACGCAGTATTTT. V usage is TRBV6-5 and J usage is TRBJ2-3; D is perhaps TRBD1 or TRBD2 (5 bases each). The CDR3 loop spans 16 amino acids. The V end was cut by 4 bases, the J end by 0 bases, with 14 bases between. Per germline, CDR1 MNHEY and CDR2 SVGAGI.

The gene calls are TRBV4-2 and TRBJ2-1, with 12 nucleotides matching TRBD2. Trimming cost V 0 bases and J 2 bases; bases outside gene matches: 11. Germline V gene data show CDR1 as LGHNA and CDR2 as YNFKEQ. This CDR3 region has 20 residues. In DNA form, the CDR3 reads TGTGCCAGCAGCCAAGATAGGGACGGGGCTAGCGGGGGGGCCTACAATGAGCAGTTCTTC. Protein product: CASSQDRDGASGGAYNEQFF.

This chain links TRBV6-2 or TRBV6-3 with TRBJ1-5, with TRBD1 identical over 7 bases. The V gene end was trimmed by 2 bases and the J gene end by 7 bases; junction bases not matched to a gene: 8. The germline CDR1 and CDR2 sequences are MNHEY and SVGEGT. The CDR3 has 15 residues. The CDR3 nucleotides read TGTGCCAGCAGTTACACTACGACAGGGACCCAGCCCCAGCATTTT. Protein: CASSYTTTGTQPQHF.

This clonotype was seen only a few times. The genes are TRBV9 and TRBJ1-2; the D gene is possibly TRBD1 (6 bases). Germline-derived CDR1 and CDR2 are SGDLS and YYNGEE. This CDR3 contains 14 residues. V dropped 1 base and J dropped 8 bases, with 15 bases sitting between them. This chain's CDR3 is CASSVSGGLGGYTF. In DNA form, the CDR3 reads TGTGCCAGCAGCGTATCTGGGGGGCTAGGAGGCTACACCTTC.

The chain employs TRBV29-1 and TRBJ1-4; 8 bases line up with TRBD1. This CDR3 has 13 amino acids. V gave up 5 bases and J gave up 8 bases; unmatched junction bases: 7. Germline CDR1 and CDR2: SQVTM and ANQGSEA. The CDR3: CSVRTGKSEKLFF. CDR3 bases: TGCAGCGTTCGGACAGGGAAATCGGAAAAACTGTTTTTT.

The genes are TRBV20-1 and TRBJ1-6; tentatively, D is TRBD1 (6 bases). Per germline, CDR1 DFQATT and CDR2 SNEGSKA (reference sequence). This CDR3 spans 13 amino acids. The V and J ends lost 3 bases and 9 bases respectively, with 12 bases between them. The CDR3 DNA sequence: TGCAGTGCTAGGACAGGTTCGGGTTCACCCCTCCACTTT. Translation gives CSARTGSGSPLHF.

The rearrangement uses TRBV10-3 and TRBJ1-5; D is perhaps TRBD1 (5 bases). CDR3 length equals 14 residues. Trimming took off 10 bases at V and 6 bases at J, with 19 bases between the two ends. Germline V CDR1 and CDR2: ENHRY, SYGVKD. Here the CDR3 reads CATRFQGRGQPQHF. The CDR3 DNA follows: TGTGCCACCAGATTCCAGGGAAGGGGTCAGCCCCAGCATTTT.

The V gene is TRBV15, the J gene TRBJ1-1; D is undetermined. This CDR3 has 13 residues. Trimming left V 0 bases short and J 2 bases short, with 4 bases between. Germline V CDR1 and CDR2: LNHNV, YYDKDF (reference sequence). CDR3 sequence (DNA): TGTGCCACCAGCAGAGATAAAAACACTGAAGCTTTCTTT. Translating gives CATSRDKNTEAFF.

The table lists this clonotype with many counts. This chain uses TRBV7-2 with TRBJ1-5; D remains unclear. V lost 6 bases to trimming and J lost 10 bases, with 16 bases between them. The CDR3 runs 13 residues. From germline, CDR1 is SGHTA and CDR2 FQGNSA. CDR3 DNA sequence: TGTGCCAGCAGTCTCGGATTCAATCGTCCCCAGCATTTT. It specifies CASSLGFNRPQHF.

This clonotype occurred a few times. The chain recombines TRBV20-1 with TRBJ2-7, with unresolved D. V shed 3 bases and J shed 0 bases, with 9 bases lying between them. This CDR3 is built from 13 residues. From germline, CDR1 is DFQATT and CDR2 SNEGSKA (reference sequence). The CDR3 sequence is CSASSTYSYEQYF. CDR3 nucleotides: TGCAGTGCTAGCTCAACGTACTCCTACGAGCAGTACTTC.

This sequence joins TRBV10-3 and TRBJ2-1; TRBD2 agrees at 11 bases. This CDR3 is built from 16 residues. V lost 2 bases and J lost 7; bases outside the gene matches: 7. The germline gives CDR1 ENHRY, CDR2 SYGVKD. This CDR3 reads CAISEMGASGRNEQFF. The CDR3 DNA sequence: TGTGCCATCAGTGAGATGGGGGCTAGCGGGAGGAATGAGCAGTTCTTC.

This clonotype was counted ten times or more. The chain combines TRBV11-2 with TRBJ1-1, with 10 bases aligning to TRBD1. Germline V gives CDR1 SGHAT, CDR2 FQNNGV. V was clipped by 5 bases and J by 2 bases; unmatched bases: 5. The CDR3 contains 15 residues. CDR3 coding DNA: TGTGCCAGCAGCAGGCGGGACAGGGGTAACACTGAAGCTTTCTTT. Translating gives CASSRRDRGNTEAFF.

V usage is TRBV4-3 and J usage is TRBJ1-4; TRBD1 aligns across 7 bases. After removal of 0 bases from V and 8 bases from J, the junction contained 12 bases not matched to a gene. Germline V gene data show CDR1 as LGHNA and CDR2 as YSLEER. CDR3 length: 17 residues. CDR3 in amino acids: CASSQDIPDRSVEKLFF. CDR3 nucleotides: TGCGCCAGCAGCCAAGATATCCCGGACAGGTCTGTGGAAAAACTGTTTTTT.

The table lists this clonotype with many counts. The chain uses TRBV6-1 and TRBJ2-7; 8 nucleotides match TRBD1. This CDR3 has 14 amino acids. V gave up 6 bases and J gave up 5 bases; unmatched junction bases: 9. Germline assignment: CDR1 MNHNS and CDR2 SASEGT. The CDR3 loop is CASRTRDRINEQYF. For the CDR3, the DNA is TGTGCCAGCAGAACCCGGGACAGGATCAACGAGCAGTACTTC.

The chain has TRBV12-3 or TRBV12-4 and TRBJ2-1; D is perhaps TRBD2 (6 bases). The V and J ends lost 0 bases and 14 bases respectively, with 14 bases between them. The CDR3 has 13 amino acids. In nucleotides, the CDR3 is TGTGCCAGCAGTTTAGCGTCCCGGGAGCAGAAGTTCTTC. As protein: CASSLASREQKFF.

The V gene is TRBV6-1, the J gene TRBJ1-4, with D maybe TRBD1 (5 bases). The CDR3 loop spans 17 amino acids. Germline-derived CDR1 and CDR2 are MNHNS and SASEGT. V was shortened by 5 bases and J by 0 bases, with 16 bases between the two germline ends. The CDR3, as DNA: TGTGCCAGCAGTCCCTCAGGGAGAGTAGCAACTAATGAAAAACTGTTTTTT. This sequence encodes CASSPSGRVATNEKLFF.

This clonotype has a handful of counts. This chain connects TRBV5-1 to TRBJ2-5, with D possibly TRBD1 on 5 matching bases. Deletions cut 4 bases from V and 4 bases from J, with 20 bases between. The CDR3 runs 16 residues. Germline CDR1 and CDR2: SGHRS and YFSETQ. In DNA form, the CDR3 reads TGCGCCAGCAGCATTGAGAAGTTACAGGTCGGAGAGACCCAGTACTTC. This translates into CASSIEKLQVGETQYF.

This clonotype was counted a few times. The chain is built from TRBV20-1 and TRBJ1-2; possible D gene TRBD1, 6 bases. The CDR3 extends over 14 amino acids. V lost 2 bases to trimming and J lost 8 bases, with 18 bases between them. Looked up from germline, CDR1 is DFQATT and CDR2 is SNEGSKA (reference sequence). The CDR3 DNA follows: TGCAGTGCTAGACCACCGACAGGTCCCGCAGGCTACACCTTC. Amino acids: CSARPPTGPAGYTF.

This clonotype was detected a few times. V usage is TRBV15 and J usage is TRBJ1-5; D gene ambiguous. In germline, CDR1 is LNHNV, CDR2 YYDKDF (reference sequence). This CDR3 spans 14 amino acids. Trimming removed 1 base at V and 2 bases at J, with 6 bases between. The CDR3 reads CATSRGQGNQPQHF. The CDR3 DNA is TGTGCCACCAGCAGAGGCCAGGGCAATCAGCCCCAGCATTTT.

The chain joins TRBV5-1 to TRBJ1-1; D is uncertain. CDR3 length: 14 residues. Trimming removed 6 bases at V and 4 bases at J, with 16 bases between. Per germline, CDR1 SGHRS and CDR2 YFSETQ. The CDR3 sequence: CASNAGRRVTEAFF. The CDR3 bases are TGCGCCAGCAACGCCGGACGGAGGGTCACTGAAGCTTTCTTT.

In DNA, the CDR3 is TGTGCCAGCGTACATAGCGGGGCGGGCCCCCATGAGCAGTTCTTC. Its translation is CASVHSGAGPHEQFF. V and J are TRBV11-2 and TRBJ2-1; 8 positions match TRBD2. The trim removed 8 bases at V and 8 bases at J, leaving 14 bases unmatched. The CDR3 is 15 amino acids. Germline V lookup: CDR1 SGHAT, CDR2 FQNNGV.

The rearrangement uses TRBV7-2 and TRBJ1-4; TRBD1 matches at 8 bases. Germline trimming cut 5 bases from V and 4 bases from J; bases unmatched to any gene: 6. The CDR3 length is 15 residues. CDR1 is SGHTA, CDR2 FQGNSA, per germline. The DNA of the CDR3 is TGTGCCAGCAGCGCTTTTACAGGGGGTAATGAAAAACTGTTTTTT. It encodes CASSAFTGGNEKLFF.